The clone carrying this T cell receptor beta chain has ten or more counts. What it binds is not known. The J segment lost 3 bases and the V segment lost 6 bases, leaving 6 bases of the junction unmatched. CDR1 is MNHEY, CDR2 SVGEGT, per germline. This CDR3 has 15 amino acids. One entry per CDR3 protein results from TCRdb running MiXCR on the 5' RACE reads. The sample contains 200,000 or so distinct CDR3 sequences, roughly 20% of which appear only once. This sample is part of a study of CD8 T cells in ankylosing spondylitis. General observations from the study: In synovial fluid and blood from reactive arthritis, some motif variants were previously reported.

Source material: blood, either unsorted or a sorted T cell fraction (not recorded which). The clonotype originates from a male donor under 30 with ankylosing spondylitis or in good health (not recorded which). The chain joins TRBV6-2 or TRBV6-3 to TRBJ2-1, with TRBD2 identical over 9 bases. CDR3 coding DNA: TGTGCCAGCAGAGAGACTAGCGGACACTACAATGAGCAGTTCTTC. As protein: CASRETSGHYNEQFF.